Below are 8 T cell receptor beta chains sequenced from a single sample in a study of T-cell memory formation after mild COVID-19. TCRdb used MiXCR to reprocess the 5' RACE reads, holding one entry per CDR3 protein. The sample lists almost 550,000 distinct CDR3 sequences; around 20% were seen once. Sequences were obtained from PBMCs or a T cell subset sorted from them (not recorded which). The receptors here all came from an adult woman who had mild COVID-19 (a few samples of this study predate the infection). Cell type and time point are not known.

This clonotype turned up a few times. This chain links TRBV12-3 or TRBV12-4 with TRBJ2-5; D is undetermined. The ends were cut back, 8 bases at V and 7 bases at J, with 8 bases in the middle. The CDR3 has 10 amino acids. The CDR3 sequence: CASGLGTQYF. The CDR3 nucleotides read TGTGCCAGCGGCCTTGGGACCCAGTACTTC.

The chain uses TRBV11-2 and TRBJ2-1; possibly TRBD2 for D (5 bases). V was trimmed by 4 bases and J by 7 bases, leaving 20 bases between them. Germline V gives CDR1 SGHAT, CDR2 FQNNGV. The CDR3 has 16 amino acids. CDR3 amino acids: CASSSSAIRGLNEQFF. The CDR3 DNA follows: TGTGCCAGCAGCTCCTCGGCGATTCGAGGGTTGAATGAGCAGTTCTTC.

V usage is TRBV24-1 and J usage is TRBJ2-7; the match to TRBD2 covers 11 bases. This CDR3 contains 15 residues. V dropped 4 bases and J dropped 2; count of bases not matched to a gene: 3. The germline gives CDR1 KGHDR, CDR2 SFDVKD. The CDR3 DNA reads TGTGCCACCAGTGACGGGACTAGCGGCGCCTACGAGCAGTACTTC. It specifies CATSDGTSGAYEQYF.

This clonotype was found a few times. CDR3 sequence: CSARDLAGGRHEQFF. Written as DNA, the CDR3 is TGCAGTGCTAGAGATCTAGCGGGGGGGAGGCATGAGCAGTTCTTC. V usage is TRBV20-1 and J usage is TRBJ2-1; TRBD2 matches 12 bases. CDR1 is DFQATT, CDR2 SNEGSKA, per germline (reference sequence). The CDR3 contains 15 residues. V was clipped by 0 bases and J by 8 bases; unmatched bases: 5.

This clonotype was recorded a few times. V and J are TRBV7-3 and TRBJ2-2, with no clear D. The CDR3 consists of 13 residues. Germline V gene sequence: CDR1 SGHTA, CDR2 FQGTGA. Trimming removed 4 bases at V and 6 bases at J, with 9 bases between. The CDR3 nucleotides read TGTGCCAGCAGCTACATGGGGTCCGGGGAGCTGTTTTTT. Translation: CASSYMGSGELFF.

This clonotype was observed a few times. This chain links TRBV7-3 with TRBJ2-3; 11 bases fit TRBD2. CDR3 size: 15 residues. J lost 8 bases, V lost 5 bases, and 9 bases had no gene match. CDR1 and CDR2 from the germline V gene are SGHTA and FQGTGA. CDR3 loop: CASSPTSGASGTQYF. CDR3 nucleotide sequence: TGTGCCAGCAGCCCGACTAGCGGGGCCAGCGGTACGCAGTATTTT.

The chain employs TRBV18 and TRBJ1-1, with a weak D call TRBD1 (6 bases). The CDR3 is 14 amino acids. Trimming took 2 bases from V and 4 from J, leaving 11 bases between them. Germline-derived CDR1 and CDR2 are KGHSH and LQKENI. Here the CDR3 DNA reads TGTGCCAGCTCACCAGCAGGGGAGGGCACTGAAGCTTTCTTT. Translated: CASSPAGEGTEAFF.

The chain joins TRBV18 to TRBJ2-1; D possibly corresponds to TRBD1 (6 bases). The V and J ends lost 1 base and 5 bases respectively, with 12 bases between them. From germline, CDR1 is KGHSH and CDR2 LQKENI. This CDR3 has 15 residues. Here the CDR3 reads CASSPLPGENNEQFF. The CDR3 DNA sequence: TGTGCCAGCTCACCACTCCCAGGGGAGAACAATGAGCAGTTCTTC. Variable domain in full (rest from reference TRBV18 and TRBJ2-1): NAGVMQNPRHLVRRRGQEARLRCSPMKGHSHVYWYRQLPEEGLKFMVYLQKENIIDESGMPKERFSAEFPKEGPSILRIQQVVRGDSAAYFCASSPLPGENNEQFFGPGTRLTVL.